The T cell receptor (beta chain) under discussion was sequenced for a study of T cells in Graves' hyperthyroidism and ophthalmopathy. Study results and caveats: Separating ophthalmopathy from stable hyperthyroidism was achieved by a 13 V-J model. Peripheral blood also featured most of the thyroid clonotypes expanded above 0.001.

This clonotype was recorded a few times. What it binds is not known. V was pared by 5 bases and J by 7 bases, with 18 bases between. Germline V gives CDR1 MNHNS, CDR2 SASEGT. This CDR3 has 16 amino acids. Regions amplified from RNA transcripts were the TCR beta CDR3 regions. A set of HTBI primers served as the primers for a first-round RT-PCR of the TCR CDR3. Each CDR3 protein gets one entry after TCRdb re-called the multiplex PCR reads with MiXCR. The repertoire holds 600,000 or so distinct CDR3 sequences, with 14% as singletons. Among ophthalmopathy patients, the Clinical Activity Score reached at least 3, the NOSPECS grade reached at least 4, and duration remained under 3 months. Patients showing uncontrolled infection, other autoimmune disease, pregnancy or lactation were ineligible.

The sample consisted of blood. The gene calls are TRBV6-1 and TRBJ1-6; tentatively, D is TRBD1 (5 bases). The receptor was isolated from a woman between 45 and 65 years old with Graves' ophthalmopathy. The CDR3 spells CASSPGLWGGNSPLHF. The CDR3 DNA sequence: TGTGCCAGCAGTCCCGGTTTGTGGGGCGGGAATTCACCCCTCCACTTT.